The 12 T cell receptor beta chains given below trace back to one sample, sequenced in a study of T cells in Graves' hyperthyroidism and ophthalmopathy. Amplification of TCR beta CDR3 regions used RNA as the template. Primed by the HTBI set, a first-round RT-PCR was run on the TCR CDR3. TCRdb itself ran the multiplex PCR reads through MiXCR, one entry per CDR3 protein. The table has 550,000 to 700,000 distinct CDR3 sequences, roughly 15% seen once; the top ten hold around 4.1%. Sequencing was carried out using blood. These receptors were obtained from a woman in her forties with Graves' ophthalmopathy.

This clonotype has ten or more counts. This rearrangement joins TRBV6-1 to TRBJ1-5; D ambiguous. V was pared by 4 bases and J by 6 bases, with 7 bases between. Germline V gene sequence: CDR1 MNHNS, CDR2 SASEGT. This CDR3 spans 12 amino acids. This chain's CDR3 is CASSGLGQPQHF. The CDR3 DNA is TGTGCCAGCAGTGGTCTGGGTCAGCCCCAGCATTTT.

Many counts were recorded for this clonotype. The V call is TRBV29-1, the J call TRBJ2-7; D possibly corresponds to TRBD1 (6 bases). The CDR3 covers 16 residues. Germline V lookup: CDR1 SQVTM, CDR2 ANQGSEA. The V end lost 0 bases, the J end lost 5 bases, and 20 bases lay between the germline ends. CDR3 coding DNA: TGCAGCGTTGAAGAGTGGCGTCTCGGCAGGGGCAACGAGCAGTACTTC. As protein: CSVEEWRLGRGNEQYF.

This clonotype showed up many times. This rearrangement joins TRBV20-1 to TRBJ1-2; D is unclear. Per the germline V gene, CDR1 is DFQATT and CDR2 is SNEGSKA (reference sequence). V was pared by 0 bases and J by 8 bases, with 10 bases between. This CDR3 contains 12 residues. CDR3 in DNA: TGCAGTGCTAGAGATCTCTTTTTAGGCTACACCTTC. It translates to CSARDLFLGYTF.

This clonotype was counted many times. The rearrangement joins TRBV20-1 to TRBJ1-2; the D is unclear. This CDR3 is 15 amino acids long. V was cut by 1 base and J by 5 bases, with 17 bases left in between. Looked up from germline, CDR1 is DFQATT and CDR2 is SNEGSKA (reference sequence). The chain's CDR3 is CSARVVGEPQYGYTF. Written as DNA, the CDR3 is TGCAGTGCTAGAGTAGTGGGCGAGCCGCAATATGGCTACACCTTC.

This clonotype was observed at least ten times. V and J are TRBV7-3 and TRBJ2-4, with a possible D match to TRBD2 (6 bases). The CDR3 spans 15 residues. Per the germline V gene, CDR1 is SGHTA and CDR2 is FQGTGA. V lost 3 bases and J lost 8, with 17 bases in between. CDR3 sequence (DNA): TGTGCCAGCAGCTTGACGGGTAATGGGGAGGACATTCAGTACTTC. It is translated as CASSLTGNGEDIQYF.

The chain uses TRBV6-5 and TRBJ1-5; D is perhaps TRBD1 (5 bases). V dropped 2 bases and J dropped 5 bases, with 10 bases sitting between them. The CDR3 spans 14 residues. Germline CDR1 is MNHEY and CDR2 is SVGAGI. The CDR3 spells CASSYGQGHQPQHF. DNA for the CDR3: TGTGCCAGCAGTTACGGGCAGGGACATCAGCCCCAGCATTTT.

There are many counts of this clonotype. The chain couples TRBV20-1 to TRBJ1-5, with 10 bases fitting TRBD1. The junction had 8 bases not matched to a gene; V was cut back by 5 bases and J by 4 bases. The CDR3 extends over 15 amino acids. The germline V gene encodes CDR1 DFQATT and CDR2 SNEGSKA (reference sequence). This chain's CDR3 is CSAPRQGAGNQPQHF. The CDR3 DNA follows: TGCAGTGCTCCCCGACAGGGGGCAGGAAATCAGCCCCAGCATTTT.

The chain joins TRBV19 to TRBJ2-2; D remains unclear. The CDR3 runs 14 residues. V lost 4 bases to trimming and J lost 7 bases, with 13 bases between them. CDR1 is LNHDA and CDR2 is SQIVND in the germline V gene (reference sequence). The CDR3 sequence is CASSTPRAGGELFF. The CDR3 DNA follows: TGTGCCAGTAGTACCCCCCGGGCTGGCGGGGAGCTGTTTTTT.

This clonotype showed up many times. This rearrangement joins TRBV7-2 to TRBJ1-1; D call uncertain. Germline V gene lookup returns CDR1 SGHTA and CDR2 FQGNSA. Between the trimmed V and J ends, which lost 1 base and 7 bases, there was a span of 13 bases. The CDR3 consists of 14 residues. The DNA of the CDR3 is TGTGCCAGCAGCTTAGACTCCTTCAATCGTGAAGCTTTCTTT. The encoded protein is CASSLDSFNREAFF.

This clonotype was seen more than once but under ten times. The genes are TRBV20-1 and TRBJ1-2; D not certain. Trimming took 6 bases from V and 10 from J, leaving 21 bases between them. The CDR3 contains 13 residues. Germline values: CDR1 DFQATT, CDR2 SNEGSKA (reference sequence). The CDR3 DNA reads as TGCAGTGCCCGCGGGGAGGGATCTTGGGACTACACCTTC. Encoded protein: CSARGEGSWDYTF.

This clonotype was detected many times. The chain couples TRBV12-3 or TRBV12-4 to TRBJ2-2, with TRBD1 matching 8 bases. The V and J ends lost 5 bases and 0 bases, in that order; junction bases with no gene match: 5. The CDR3 runs to 16 residues. The CDR3, as DNA: TGTGCCAGCAGTCCGGGACAGGAGGCGAACACCGGGGAGCTGTTTTTT. This encodes CASSPGQEANTGELFF.

This clonotype was counted many times. The V call is TRBV2, the J call TRBJ2-7, with 8 bases fitting TRBD2. CDR1 is SNHLY and CDR2 is FYNNEI in the germline V gene. V was pared by 3 bases and J by 6 bases, with 7 bases of the junction left unmatched. The length of the CDR3 is 14 residues. The CDR3 protein is CASSDGGGSREQYF. The CDR3 region has the DNA TGTGCCAGCAGTGACGGGGGGGGATCACGCGAGCAGTACTTC.